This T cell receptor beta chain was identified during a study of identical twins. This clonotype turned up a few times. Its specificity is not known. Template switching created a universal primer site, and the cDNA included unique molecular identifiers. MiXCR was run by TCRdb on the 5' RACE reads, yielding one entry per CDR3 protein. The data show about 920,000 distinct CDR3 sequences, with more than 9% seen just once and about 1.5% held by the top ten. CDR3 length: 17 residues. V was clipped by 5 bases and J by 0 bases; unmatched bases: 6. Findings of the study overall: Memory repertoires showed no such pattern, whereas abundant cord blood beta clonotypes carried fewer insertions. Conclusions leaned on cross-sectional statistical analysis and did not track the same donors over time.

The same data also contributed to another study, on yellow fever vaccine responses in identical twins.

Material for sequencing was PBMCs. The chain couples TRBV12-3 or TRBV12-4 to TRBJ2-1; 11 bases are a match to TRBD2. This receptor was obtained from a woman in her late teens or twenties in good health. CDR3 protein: CASSPPGLAVSYNEQFF. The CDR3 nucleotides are TGTGCCAGCAGTCCTCCGGGACTAGCGGTCTCCTACAATGAGCAGTTCTTC.